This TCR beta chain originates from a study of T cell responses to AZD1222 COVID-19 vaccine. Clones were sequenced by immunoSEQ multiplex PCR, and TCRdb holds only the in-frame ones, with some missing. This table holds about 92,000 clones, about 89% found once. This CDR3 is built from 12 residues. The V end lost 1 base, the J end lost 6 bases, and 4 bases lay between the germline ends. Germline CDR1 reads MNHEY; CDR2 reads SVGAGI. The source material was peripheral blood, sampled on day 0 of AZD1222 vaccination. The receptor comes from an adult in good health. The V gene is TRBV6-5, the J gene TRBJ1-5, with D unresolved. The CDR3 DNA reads TGTGCCAGCAGTTACTTAGGTCAGCCCCAGCATTTT. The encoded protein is CASSYLGQPQHF.